This T cell receptor (beta chain) was found in a study of blood T cell repertoires in COVID-19. Individuals aged 18 to 89 years were recruited from about two dozen US areas. Clinical histories supplied by participants themselves formed the basis of cohort assignment. Recovery meant two consecutive negative NP/OP PCR tests, professional clearance, or resolved symptoms. Germline V gene data show CDR1 as SGDLS and CDR2 as YYNGEE. The CDR3 length is 15 residues. V gave up 4 bases and J gave up 5 bases; unmatched junction bases: 8. The authors' processing: Estimation of nucleated cell counts was performed using reference gene primer amplification. Produced via immunoSEQ multiplex PCR; TCRdb's table is partial and in-frame only. For V, J and clone size, that table is used; D and trimming come from the DNA. The repertoire holds roughly 380,000 clones, with around 87% as singletons.

The sequenced material came from PBMCs or T cells enriched from blood (not recorded which). This clonotype originated in a man aged 30 to 45 who had recovered from COVID-19. J is TRBJ2-5 and V is TRBV9; 10 nucleotides agree with TRBD1. Here the CDR3 DNA reads TGTGCCAGCAGCCCACGACAGGGGGCGGGTGAGACCCAGTACTTC. Protein sequence: CASSPRQGAGETQYF.